This T cell receptor (beta chain) was retrieved from a study of human T cells and chemical hapten exposure. Study details: Patch tests put 0.01% DPC on the upper back, read at 6 days.

Germline CDR1 is LGHDT and CDR2 is YNNKEL (reference sequence). V lost 2 bases and J lost 3; bases outside the gene matches: 4. CDR3 size: 16 residues. In TCRdb, the RACE reads were re-called with MiXCR into one record per CDR3 protein. The sample carries 80,000 to 100,000 distinct CDR3 sequences, 9.5% to 14% recorded once. In this sample, this clonotype turned up many times. Its antigen remains unknown. Overall study findings and caveats: Relative to control repertoires, expanded TCRs gave rise to significantly more large CDR3 similarity clusters.

Time point denoted: patch test 3, about 24 weeks after DPC sensitization. Stated treatment: therapeutic diphenylcyclopropenone sensitization with weekly scalp DPC. Venepuncture was done earlier than the placement of each patch test. The receptor was isolated from a woman in her forties or fifties with alopecia areata. Some clones in this sample may be carry-over from other donors' samples. This chain joins TRBV3-1 and TRBJ2-2; 9 bases fit TRBD1. Material: whole blood, obtained in connection with sensitization to the hapten diphenylcyclopropenone (DPC). CDR3 residues: CASSQWGQGDTGELFF. The CDR3 coding sequence is TGTGCCAGCAGCCAATGGGGACAGGGAGACACCGGGGAGCTGTTTTTT.